This T cell receptor (beta chain) was identified in a study of T cells expressing NK-cell markers (dated by TCRdb to 2019 to 2021). Concerning the study at large: Three sorted T-cell subsets (CD3+CD56+NKG2C+, CD3+CD56+NKG2C- and CD3+CD56-NKG2C+) from about 8 donors had their TCR beta-chain repertoires profiled. Among the eight sequenced donors, only one was HCMV-seronegative, while the other seven were HCMV-seropositive. The eight sequenced donors were randomly selected healthy volunteers, three men and five women. Libraries were sequenced as 2 x 150 bp reads on Illumina HiSeq 2000/2500, MiSeq or NextSeq.

Sequencing took place on an Illumina HiSeq 2000. 5'RACE template switching, by which a universal primer site and unique molecular identifiers were added, was used to make TCR beta cDNA libraries. Priming for cDNA synthesis came from the TCR beta constant segment, and two successive PCR amplification steps followed. Concerning the study's data processing: MIGEC was used to demultiplex reads and group the reads by UMI, and MiTCR was used to assemble and quantify clonotypes. To exclude erroneous sequences, only TCR cDNA sequences supported by at least two reads were retained. The tcR package was used for downstream repertoire analysis, and clonotypes were matched between fractions using CDR3 nucleotide sequence together with V segment. Antigen specificity was annotated against VDJdb with VDJmatch, allowing one amino acid substitution in CDR3. TCRdb reprocessed the reads, and each CDR3 protein sequence is entered once, without DNA. For this entry, the V and J calls and clone size follow TCRdb and not the study's own pipeline. This specimen's table enumerates some 110,000 distinct CDR3 sequences. Approximately 17% of the sample belongs to the ten largest clones.

A commercial ELISA kit detecting HCMV-specific IgG in serum was used to determine HCMV serostatus. Ficoll density gradient centrifugation was used to isolate peripheral blood mononuclear cells from blood. Broader findings and caveats from the paper: Those dominant clonotypes were again the most abundant among CD3+CD56-NKG2C+ cells in a handful of donors, at roughly 28.3-60.1%. In several donors, the dominant CD3+CD56+NKG2C+ clonotypes ranked among the top 10 CD8+ clonotypes, making up roughly 1.0-8% of CD8+ T cells. Whether the expanded NKG2C-expressing T cell clones were specific for HCMV antigens remained unclear.

The germline V gene (reference sequence) gives CDR1 as DFQATT and CDR2 as SNEGSKA. The CDR3 numbers 13 residues from cysteine through phenylalanine. A DNA sequence was not provided. In regard to this clonotype: No antigen is known for it.

The source is a woman aged 18 to 75 in good health. The chain is encoded by TRBV20-1 joined to TRBJ2-5. Sequenced: blood T cells: a sorted CD56 or NKG2C T cell subset, CD4+ or CD8+ T cells, or bulk PBMC T cells (not recorded which). The CDR3 corresponds to CSARRRSQETQYF.